These T cell receptor beta chains were read from a single sample in a study of T cell clusters in autoimmune cytopenias. Using the multiplex PCR reads, TCRdb records one entry per CDR3 protein without DNA. In total, the table holds approximately 7,600 distinct CDR3 sequences. The sequenced sample consisted of peripheral blood. Receptor source: a human donor with an autoimmune cytopenia or autoimmune hepatitis (not recorded which). Both conserved end residues are part of each CDR3. Fields, in order: V gene, clone size, J gene, CDR3 protein. Clone size, where shown, is once, few, many, or a class for clones that have expanded.

>TRBV10-3|NA|TRBJ2-2
CAISADRGTGELFF
>TRBV19|medium-sized|TRBJ1-5
CASSRDRDNQPQHF
>TRBV18|NA|TRBJ2-5
CASSPHPEETQYF
>TRBV7-9|NA|TRBJ1-1
CASSGDKFWGEAFF
>TRBV20-1|NA|TRBJ1-2
CSAWDRGPPIGYTF
>TRBV19|medium-sized|TRBJ2-3
CASSHVGAADTQYF
>TRBV7-6|medium-sized|TRBJ2-1
CASSLALPSSSYNEQFF
>TRBV6-5|medium-sized|TRBJ2-3
CASNPRGEIRDTQYF
>TRBV29-1|medium-sized|TRBJ1-1
CSVVDPTEAFF
>TRBV5-1|NA|TRBJ2-3
CASSLFGSGSTDTQYF
>TRBV7-2|NA|TRBJ1-3
CASKLTASSGNTIYF
>TRBV29-1|medium-sized|TRBJ1-2
CSVASRDGVSGYTF
>TRBV5-5|medium-sized|TRBJ2-2
CASSLGPALNTGELFF
>TRBV7-6|medium-sized|TRBJ2-5
CASSVNRRETQYF
>TRBV19|NA|TRBJ1-5
CASSKEGSNQPQHF
>TRBV19|NA|TRBJ2-5
CASSLGTHLGETQYF
>TRBV5-6|NA|TRBJ1-4
CASSNLKGRFNEKLFF
>TRBV30|medium-sized|TRBJ1-2
CAWSRRAVYGYTF
>TRBV12-3/TRBV12-4|NA|TRBJ1-1
CASSPGQGSTEAFF
>TRBV12-3/TRBV12-4|medium-sized|TRBJ2-2
CASSFRDKNTGELFF
>TRBV5-1|NA|TRBJ2-2
CASSFWQGRGTGELFF
>TRBV5-1|medium-sized|TRBJ2-3
CASSLGHGTDTQYF
>TRBV6-1|NA|TRBJ2-3
CASSHTGGAPDTQYF
>TRBV15|medium-sized|TRBJ2-3
CATSRAQLSTDTQYF
>TRBV19|medium-sized|TRBJ2-5
CASSMGRGGETQYF
>TRBV6-5|NA|TRBJ2-7
CASRIAGGLYEQYF
>TRBV29-1|medium-sized|TRBJ1-4
CSVEDPTGTGEKLFF
>TRBV6-5|medium-sized|TRBJ1-2
CASSGGGSFPYGYTF
>TRBV7-9|NA|TRBJ1-3
CASSFSGGGNTIYF
>TRBV20-1|NA|TRBJ2-3
CSARPGLANSDTQYF
>TRBV6-2/TRBV6-3|NA|TRBJ2-5
CASSSSRGRGETQYF
>TRBV24-1|NA|TRBJ2-3
CATSDRDRGSRVTQYF
>TRBV6-6|medium-sized|TRBJ2-5
CASSPPGTAETQYF
>TRBV5-4|NA|TRBJ2-7
CASSLALKGLAGECYEQYF
>TRBV6-5|medium-sized|TRBJ1-5
CASSYGRGQPQHF
>TRBV6-2/TRBV6-3|medium-sized|TRBJ2-1
CASSYLGDPIEQFF
>TRBV6-1|medium-sized|TRBJ2-2
CASPSGATGELFF
>TRBV6-2/TRBV6-3|NA|TRBJ2-3
CASSPRAGDGDTQYF
>TRBV20-1|medium-sized|TRBJ2-3
CSAGSTDTQYF
>TRBV20-1|medium-sized|TRBJ1-2
CSASGPNYGYTF
>TRBV27|NA|TRBJ2-7
CASSLGGVGEQYF
>TRBV6-5|medium-sized|TRBJ2-7
CASSYSPHTGYEQYF
>TRBV19|NA|TRBJ1-5
CASSARDRGPQPQHF
>TRBV5-6|medium-sized|TRBJ2-2
CASSLDDAGELFF
>TRBV19|NA|TRBJ1-5
CASSPLPMGQPQHF
>TRBV29-1|medium-sized|TRBJ1-2
CSVDHHQGGDYGYTF
>TRBV18|medium-sized|TRBJ1-4
CASSTTGMTEKLFF
>TRBV19|medium-sized|TRBJ2-5
CASSKEGGGRGETQYF
>TRBV10-3|NA|TRBJ2-7
CAISGSYEQYF
>TRBV7-2|NA|TRBJ1-4
CASSSDRANNEKLFF
>TRBV5-5|medium-sized|TRBJ1-1
CASSPLGQLSTFF
>TRBV19|medium-sized|TRBJ2-7
CASSPGTGVIYEQYF
>TRBV10-3|NA|TRBJ2-3
CAIRDGRGTDTQYF
>TRBV10-3|medium-sized|TRBJ2-1
CAISGDFDNEQFF
>TRBV19|medium-sized|TRBJ1-5
CASSTPGWSNQPQHF
>TRBV6-5|medium-sized|TRBJ1-2
CASRPWGAPNYGYTF
>TRBV6-6|medium-sized|TRBJ2-6
CASSYSSGAGANVLTF